This entry describes one T cell receptor (beta chain). From RNA transcripts, TCR beta CDR3 regions were amplified. With the HTBI primer set, the TCR CDR3 went through a first round of RT-PCR. TCRdb redid the calling of the multiplex PCR reads with MiXCR, one entry per CDR3 protein. The repertoire includes 600,000 to 750,000 distinct CDR3 sequences, roughly a sixth of them detected once, and around 16% sits in the top ten. The data stem from a study of T cells in Graves' hyperthyroidism and ophthalmopathy. Germline CDR1 and CDR2: DFQATT and SNEGSKA (reference sequence). The CDR3 is 18 residues long. The V segment lost 3 bases and the J segment 0 bases; nucleotides outside the gene matches: 13.

Specimen: blood. J is TRBJ2-3 and V is TRBV20-1; 9 nucleotides agree with TRBD2. The clonotype originates from a man in his forties or fifties with Graves' hyperthyroidism. The CDR3 protein is CSASSSGRTDTSTDTQYF. The CDR3, as DNA: TGCAGTGCTAGTTCCAGCGGGAGGACCGACACTAGCACAGATACGCAGTATTTT.